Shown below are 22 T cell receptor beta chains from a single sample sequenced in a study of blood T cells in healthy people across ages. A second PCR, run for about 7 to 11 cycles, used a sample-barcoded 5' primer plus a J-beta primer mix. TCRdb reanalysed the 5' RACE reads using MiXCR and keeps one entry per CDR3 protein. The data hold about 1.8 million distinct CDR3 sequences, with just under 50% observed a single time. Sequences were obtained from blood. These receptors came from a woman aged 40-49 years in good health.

CDR3 DNA sequence: TGTGCCAGCAGCCCACTAAGGGGCAGTAACAATGAGCAGTTCTTC. As protein: CASSPLRGSNNEQFF. V gene TRBV7-9 combines with J gene TRBJ2-1; tentative D call: TRBD1 (5 bases). This CDR3 region has 15 residues. The germline V gene has CDR1 SEHNR and CDR2 FQNEAQ (reference sequence). Trimming left V 5 bases short and J 5 bases short, with 16 bases between. The complete variable domain, with remaining parts taken from reference TRBV7-9 and TRBJ2-1, reads DTGVSQNPRHKITKRGQNVTFRCDPISEHNRLYWYRQTLGQGPEFLTYFQNEAQLEKSRLLSDRFSAERPKGSFSTLEIQRTEQGDSAMYLCASSPLRGSNNEQFFGPGTRLTVL.

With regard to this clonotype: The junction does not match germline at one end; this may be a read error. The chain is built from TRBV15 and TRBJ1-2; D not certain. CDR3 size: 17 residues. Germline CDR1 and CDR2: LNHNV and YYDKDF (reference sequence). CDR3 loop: CVTSRDKGRASNYGYTF. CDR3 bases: TGTGTCACCAGCAGAGACAAAGGACGCGCTAGTAACTATGGCTACACCTTC.

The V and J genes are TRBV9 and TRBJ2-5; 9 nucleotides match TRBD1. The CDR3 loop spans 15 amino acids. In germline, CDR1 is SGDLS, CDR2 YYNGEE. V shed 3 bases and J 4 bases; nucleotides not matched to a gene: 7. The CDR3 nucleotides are TGTGCCAGCAGCGGAGGAGGGACAGGGTCAGAGACCCAGTACTTC. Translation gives CASSGGGTGSETQYF.

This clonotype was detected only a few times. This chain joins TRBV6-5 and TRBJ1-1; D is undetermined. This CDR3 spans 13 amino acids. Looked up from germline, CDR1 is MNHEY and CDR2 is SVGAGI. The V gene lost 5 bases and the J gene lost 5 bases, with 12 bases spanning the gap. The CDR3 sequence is CASSHLGGTEAFF. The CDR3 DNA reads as TGTGCCAGCAGTCACCTGGGTGGGACTGAAGCTTTCTTT.

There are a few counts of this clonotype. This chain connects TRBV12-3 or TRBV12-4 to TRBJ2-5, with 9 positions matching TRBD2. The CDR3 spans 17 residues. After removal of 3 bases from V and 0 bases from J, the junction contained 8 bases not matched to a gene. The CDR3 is CASSLKRTSADQETQYF. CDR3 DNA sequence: TGTGCCAGCAGTTTGAAACGGACTAGCGCCGACCAAGAGACCCAGTACTTC.

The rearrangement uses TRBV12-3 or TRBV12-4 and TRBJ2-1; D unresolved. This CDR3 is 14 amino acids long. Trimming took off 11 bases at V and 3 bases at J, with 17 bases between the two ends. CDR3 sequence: CAGEILALYNEQFF. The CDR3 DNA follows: TGTGCCGGCGAGATACTCGCCCTCTACAATGAGCAGTTCTTC.

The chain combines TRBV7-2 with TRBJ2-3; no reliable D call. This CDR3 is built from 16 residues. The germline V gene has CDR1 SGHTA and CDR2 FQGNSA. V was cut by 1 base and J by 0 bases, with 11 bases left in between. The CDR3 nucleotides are TGTGCCAGCAGCTTAGGAGGAATCGCTAGCACAGATACGCAGTATTTT. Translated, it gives CASSLGGIASTDTQYF.

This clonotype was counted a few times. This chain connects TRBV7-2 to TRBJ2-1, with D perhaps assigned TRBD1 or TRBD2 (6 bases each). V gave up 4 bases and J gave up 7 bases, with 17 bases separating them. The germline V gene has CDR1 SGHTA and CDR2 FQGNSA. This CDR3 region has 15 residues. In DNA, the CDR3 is TGTGCCAGCAGCTCCCGGAGGGGGGCGGAAAATGAGCAGTTCTTC. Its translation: CASSSRRGAENEQFF.

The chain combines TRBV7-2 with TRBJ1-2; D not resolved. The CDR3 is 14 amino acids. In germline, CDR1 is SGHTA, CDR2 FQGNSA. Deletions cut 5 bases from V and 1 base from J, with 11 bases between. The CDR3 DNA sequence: TGTGCCAGCAGCGACGGGCCCCATAACTATGGCTACACCTTC. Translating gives CASSDGPHNYGYTF.

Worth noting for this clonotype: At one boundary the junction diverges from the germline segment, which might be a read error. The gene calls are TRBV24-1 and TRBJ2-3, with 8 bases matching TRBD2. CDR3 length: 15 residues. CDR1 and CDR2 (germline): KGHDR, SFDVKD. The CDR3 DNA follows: TGTGCCACCAGTGTCCTCGGGGGGGACAAAGATACACAGTATTTT. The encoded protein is CATSVLGGDKDTQYF.

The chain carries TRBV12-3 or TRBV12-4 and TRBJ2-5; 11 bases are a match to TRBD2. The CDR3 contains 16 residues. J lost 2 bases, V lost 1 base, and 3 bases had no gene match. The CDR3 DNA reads TGTGCCAGCAGTTTAGGACTAGCGGGGATGCAAGAGACCCAGTACTTC. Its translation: CASSLGLAGMQETQYF.

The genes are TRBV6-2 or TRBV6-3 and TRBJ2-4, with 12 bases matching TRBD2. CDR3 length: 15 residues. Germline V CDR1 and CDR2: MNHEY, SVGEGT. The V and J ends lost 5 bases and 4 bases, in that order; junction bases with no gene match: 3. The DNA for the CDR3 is TGTGCCAGCAGTAACGGACTAGCGGGGAAAAACATTCAGTACTTC. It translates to CASSNGLAGKNIQYF.

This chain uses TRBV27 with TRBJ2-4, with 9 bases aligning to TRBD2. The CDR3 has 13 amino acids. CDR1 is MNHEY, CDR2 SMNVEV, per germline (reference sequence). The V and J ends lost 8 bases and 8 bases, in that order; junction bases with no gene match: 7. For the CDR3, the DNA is TGTGCCAGCGGCGGGGGGGCCCTAGACATTCAGTACTTC. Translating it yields CASGGGALDIQYF.

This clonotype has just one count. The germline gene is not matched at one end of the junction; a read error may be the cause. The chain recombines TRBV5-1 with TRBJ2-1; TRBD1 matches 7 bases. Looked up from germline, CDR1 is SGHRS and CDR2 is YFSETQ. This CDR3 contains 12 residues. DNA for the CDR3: TGCGCCAGCAGCATACAGGGGTATGAGCGGTTCTTC. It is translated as CASSIQGYERFF. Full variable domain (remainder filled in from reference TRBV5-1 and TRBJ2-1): KAGVTQTPRYLIKTRGQQVTLSCSPISGHRSVSWYQQTPGQGLQFLFEYFSETQRNKGNFPGRFSGRQFSNSRSEMNVSTLELGDSALYLCASSIQGYERFFGPGTRLTVL.

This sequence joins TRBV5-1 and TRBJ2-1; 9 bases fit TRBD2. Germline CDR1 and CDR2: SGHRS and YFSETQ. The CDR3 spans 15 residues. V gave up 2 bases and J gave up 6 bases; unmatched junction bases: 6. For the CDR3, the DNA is TGCGCCAGCAGCTTCGCTAGCGGGGTTAGCAATGAGCAGTTCTTC. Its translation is CASSFASGVSNEQFF. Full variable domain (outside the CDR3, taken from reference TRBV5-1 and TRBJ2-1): KAGVTQTPRYLIKTRGQQVTLSCSPISGHRSVSWYQQTPGQGLQFLFEYFSETQRNKGNFPGRFSGRQFSNSRSEMNVSTLELGDSALYLCASSFASGVSNEQFFGPGTRLTVL.

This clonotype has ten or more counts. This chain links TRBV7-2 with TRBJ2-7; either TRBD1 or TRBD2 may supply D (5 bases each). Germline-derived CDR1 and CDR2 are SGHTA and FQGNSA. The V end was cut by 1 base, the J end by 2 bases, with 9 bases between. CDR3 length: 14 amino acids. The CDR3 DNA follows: TGTGCCAGCAGCTTAGTTGGGACCGCCTACGAGCAGTACTTC. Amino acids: CASSLVGTAYEQYF. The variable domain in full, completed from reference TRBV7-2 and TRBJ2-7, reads GAGVSQSPSNKVTEKGKDVELRCDPISGHTALYWYRQSLGQGLEFLIYFQGNSAPDKSGLPSDRFSAERTGGSVSTLTIQRTQQEDSAVYLCASSLVGTAYEQYFGPGTRLTVT.

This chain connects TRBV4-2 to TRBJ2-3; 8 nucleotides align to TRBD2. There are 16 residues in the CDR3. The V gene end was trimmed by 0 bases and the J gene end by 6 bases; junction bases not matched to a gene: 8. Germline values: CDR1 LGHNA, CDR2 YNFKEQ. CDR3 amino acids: CASSQDSGLADDTQYF. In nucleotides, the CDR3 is TGTGCCAGCAGCCAAGATTCAGGACTAGCAGACGATACGCAGTATTTT.

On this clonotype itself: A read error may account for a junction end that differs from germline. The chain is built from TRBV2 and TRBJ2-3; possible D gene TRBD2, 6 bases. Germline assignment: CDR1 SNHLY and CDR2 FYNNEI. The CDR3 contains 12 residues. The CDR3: CASSELFSGEYF. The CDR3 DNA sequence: TGCGCCAGCAGTGAACTCTTCTCGGGGGAGTATTTT.

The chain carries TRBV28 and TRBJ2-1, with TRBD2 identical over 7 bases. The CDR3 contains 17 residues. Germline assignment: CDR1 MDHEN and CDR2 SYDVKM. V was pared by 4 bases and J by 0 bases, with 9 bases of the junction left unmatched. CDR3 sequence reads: CASSSPAGLSSYNEQFF. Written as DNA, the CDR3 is TGTGCCAGCAGTTCCCCAGCGGGGCTGAGCTCCTACAATGAGCAGTTCTTC. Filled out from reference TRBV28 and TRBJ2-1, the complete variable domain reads DVKVTQSSRYLVKRTGEKVFLECVQDMDHENMFWYRQDPGLGLRLIYFSYDVKMKEKGDIPEGYSVSREKKERFSLILESASTNQTSMYLCASSSPAGLSSYNEQFFGPGTRLTVL.

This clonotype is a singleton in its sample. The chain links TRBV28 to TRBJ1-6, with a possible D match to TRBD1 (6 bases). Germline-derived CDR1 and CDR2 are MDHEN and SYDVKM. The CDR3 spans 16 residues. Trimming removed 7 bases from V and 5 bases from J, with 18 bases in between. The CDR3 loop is CASTLGGVIDNSPLHF. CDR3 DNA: TGTGCCAGCACCCTAGGGGGTGTCATAGATAATTCACCCCTCCACTTT.

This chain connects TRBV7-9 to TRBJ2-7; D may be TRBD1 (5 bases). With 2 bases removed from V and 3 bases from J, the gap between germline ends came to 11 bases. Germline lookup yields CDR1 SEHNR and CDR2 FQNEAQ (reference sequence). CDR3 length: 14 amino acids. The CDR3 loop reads CASSLTGRVYEQYF. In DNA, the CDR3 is TGTGCCAGCAGCTTAACCGGCAGGGTCTACGAGCAGTACTTC.

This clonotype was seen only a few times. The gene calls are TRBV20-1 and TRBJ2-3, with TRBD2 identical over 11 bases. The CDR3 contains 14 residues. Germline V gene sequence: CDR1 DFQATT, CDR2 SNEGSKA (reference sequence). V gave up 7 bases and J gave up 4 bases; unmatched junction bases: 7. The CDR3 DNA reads TGCAGTGTGGGCCTAGCGGGGGGCTCAGATACGCAGTATTTT. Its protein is CSVGLAGGSDTQYF.